The rows below give T cell receptor beta chains drawn from one sample of a study of blood T cell repertoires in COVID-19. Clones were sequenced by immunoSEQ multiplex PCR, and TCRdb holds only the in-frame ones, with some missing. The table has fewer than 130,000 clones, approximately 82% seen once. Material: peripheral blood. The receptors derive from an elderly woman with acute or convalescent COVID-19. Each CDR3 is given with its conserved first and last residue. Each record gives: CDR3 protein, V gene, CDR3 length, J gene.

CASRTPGQGVQPQHF	TRBV28	15	TRBJ1-5
CASSQQGAPGYGYTF	TRBV5-5	15	TRBJ1-2
CAIRNRVDTGELFF	TRBV10-3	14	TRBJ2-2
CASKLQGNAGELFF	TRBV2	14	TRBJ2-2
CASSLGLAGETQYF	TRBV7-7	14	TRBJ2-5
CASSQGGGGDSNQPQHF	TRBV5-5	17	TRBJ1-5
CASSLGQPQTQYF	TRBV6-6	13	TRBJ2-5
CASSQDFASGGINEQFF	TRBV4-2	17	TRBJ2-1
CASSSLRDTGSYEQYF	TRBV27	16	TRBJ2-7
CASSLSGRLETQYF	TRBV28	14	TRBJ2-5
CASSHPSGANVLTF	TRBV9	14	TRBJ2-6
CASSYSSGKYYEQYF	TRBV6-2/TRBV6-3	15	TRBJ2-7
CASSLTGTPGVYEQYF	TRBV9	16	TRBJ2-7
CASSRTGGVLSRIHEQYF	TRBV19	18	TRBJ2-7
CASSSIWAGWATSTADTQYF	TRBV28	20	TRBJ2-3
CATETGYSTEAFF	TRBV24-1	13	TRBJ1-1
CASSRPMWQDNSPLHF	TRBV7-2	16	TRBJ1-6
CASSPLIGGTGELFF	TRBV9	15	TRBJ2-2
CASSYSRGQGSGYTF	TRBV6-5	15	TRBJ1-2
CAKQSGSDGNSPLHF	TRBV2	15	TRBJ1-6
CARSFLTSGGAQTGELFF	TRBV5-3	18	TRBJ2-2
CAISEPSGTSGYTDTQYF	TRBV10-3	18	TRBJ2-3
CASSQVRDWLGYTF	TRBV4-2	14	TRBJ1-2
CASSQGGGTDTQYF	TRBV4-2	14	TRBJ2-3
CASSLEGQATEAFF	TRBV5-5	14	TRBJ1-1
CASSQDAPSGGDSYEQYF	TRBV4-1	18	TRBJ2-7
CASSEGSLRTDTQYF	TRBV2	15	TRBJ2-3
CASGHRESDTGELFF	TRBV5-1	15	TRBJ2-2
CASRGQNTGELFF	TRBV12-3/TRBV12-4	13	TRBJ2-2
CASSVGGVRTDTQYF	TRBV9	15	TRBJ2-3
CASSALTSGYYTGELFF	TRBV6-1	17	TRBJ2-2
CATRGLEGALGIGEAFF	TRBV15	17	TRBJ1-1
CASRSTANYGYTF	TRBV11-2	13	TRBJ1-2
CASSVQLAANTGELFF	TRBV11-2	16	TRBJ2-2
CAISGGPGNQPQHF	TRBV10-3	14	TRBJ1-5
CASSQDSSYEQYF	TRBV3-1/TRBV3-2	13	TRBJ2-7